Shown below are 25 T cell receptor beta chains from a single sample sequenced in a study of T cells in Graves' hyperthyroidism and ophthalmopathy. Amplification of TCR beta CDR3 regions was performed using RNA transcripts as template. Researchers ran a first-round RT-PCR on the TCR CDR3 using the HTBI primer set. TCRdb reprocessed the multiplex PCR reads via MiXCR and lists one record per CDR3 protein. The profile shows hundreds of thousands of distinct CDR3 sequences, approximately 15% of them singletons. Sequenced: blood. Receptors originate from a woman under 30 with Graves' hyperthyroidism.

The chain carries TRBV4-1 and TRBJ2-2; 10 bases are shared with TRBD2. CDR1 is MGHRA, CDR2 YSYEKL, per germline. Trimming removed 4 bases from V and 3 bases from J; junction bases left unmatched: 2. The CDR3 is 15 residues long. CDR3 in DNA: TGCGCCAGCAGCCCTAGCGGGAGTTACACCGGGGAGCTGTTTTTT. This sequence encodes CASSPSGSYTGELFF.

This chain joins TRBV29-1 and TRBJ2-1; tentatively, D is TRBD1 (5 bases). This CDR3 spans 17 amino acids. V was trimmed by 0 bases and J by 3 bases, leaving 18 bases between them. Germline CDR1 is SQVTM and CDR2 is ANQGSEA. This chain's CDR3 is CSVEDLSTESRYNEQFF. The CDR3 coding sequence is TGCAGCGTTGAAGATCTCTCGACAGAAAGTCGCTACAATGAGCAGTTCTTC.

The rearrangement links TRBV3-1 to TRBJ1-3; D gene unclear. The CDR3 totals 15 residues. CDR1 is LGHDT, CDR2 YNNKEL, per germline (reference sequence). The V end was cut by 1 base, the J end by 2 bases, with 9 bases between. The CDR3 reads CASSQVGSTGNTIYF. Here the CDR3 DNA reads TGTGCCAGCAGCCAAGTTGGCAGCACTGGAAACACCATATATTTT.

The chain uses TRBV6-1 and TRBJ2-2; 7 nucleotides agree with TRBD1. Germline values: CDR1 MNHNS, CDR2 SASEGT. CDR3 length: 14 residues. The CDR3 region has the DNA TGTTCCTCCAGGGGGTCCTCGAACACCGGGGAGCTGTTTTTT. The encoded protein is CSSRGSSNTGELFF.

This clonotype was detected ten times or more. The rearrangement uses TRBV30 and TRBJ2-3; 7 bases line up with TRBD2. Trimming took 8 bases from V and 7 from J; bases not matched to a gene: 21. CDR1 GTSNPN and CDR2 SVGIG come from the germline V gene (reference sequence). The CDR3 runs 16 residues. This chain's CDR3 is CASSLPGGLPFNTQYF. The CDR3 nucleotides read TGTGCCAGCTCGTTACCCGGGGGACTACCTTTCAATACGCAGTATTTT.

The V call is TRBV7-2, the J call TRBJ2-1; D unresolved. The CDR3 totals 14 residues. Germline assignment: CDR1 SGHTA and CDR2 FQGNSA. Trimming left V 5 bases short and J 8 bases short, with 16 bases between. The CDR3 bases are TGTGCCAGCAGCCCGACGGAGTACCCTCATGAGCAGTTCTTC. It encodes CASSPTEYPHEQFF.

In its sample, this clonotype was seen once. This chain joins TRBV7-2 and TRBJ2-1; D is uncertain. Trimming shortened V by 5 bases and J by 5 bases, and 7 bases separated the two germline ends. Looked up from germline, CDR1 is SGHTA and CDR2 is FQGNSA. This CDR3 has 12 residues. The CDR3: CASSVRDNEQFF. The CDR3 region has the DNA TGTGCCAGCAGCGTAAGGGACAATGAGCAGTTCTTC.

This clonotype occurred many times. The chain is built from TRBV3-1 and TRBJ2-5; 14 nucleotides agree with TRBD2. The CDR3 has 16 amino acids. Trimming cost V 2 bases and J 4 bases; bases outside gene matches: 3. Germline V gene sequence: CDR1 LGHDT, CDR2 YNNKEL (reference sequence). The CDR3 loop reads CASSQPGLAGAETQYF. In nucleotides, the CDR3 is TGTGCCAGCAGCCAACCGGGACTAGCGGGAGCAGAGACCCAGTACTTC.

Ten or more counts support this clonotype. The J gene is TRBJ1-1, the V gene TRBV3-1, with no clear D. Germline lookup yields CDR1 LGHDT and CDR2 YNNKEL (reference sequence). The ends were cut back, 1 base at V and 7 bases at J, with 10 bases in the middle. The CDR3 spans 13 residues. CDR3 residues: CASSQGSRSEAFF. In DNA form, the CDR3 reads TGTGCCAGCAGCCAAGGATCGAGAAGTGAAGCTTTCTTT.

This clonotype occurred many times. V and J are TRBV2 and TRBJ1-2; TRBD1 is a possible D gene (5 bases). With 7 bases removed from V and 8 bases from J, the gap between germline ends came to 20 bases. The V gene's germline CDR1 is SNHLY and CDR2 FYNNEI. The CDR3 contains 14 residues. The CDR3 bases are TGTGCCAGCAAGAGGCTTCAGGGCCACTTCGGCTACACCTTC. Its translation is CASKRLQGHFGYTF.

Written as DNA, the CDR3 is TGTGCCAGCAGCGTAGGACTGACGTACACTGAAGCTTTCTTT. Protein: CASSVGLTYTEAFF. This chain connects TRBV9 to TRBJ1-1; the D is unclear. V lost 0 bases and J 3 bases, leaving 9 bases between the germline ends. CDR1 and CDR2 (germline): SGDLS, YYNGEE. The length of the CDR3 is 14 residues.

The table lists this clonotype with many counts. The chain uses TRBV3-1 and TRBJ2-7; D possibly corresponds to TRBD2 (5 bases). The CDR3 sequence is 15 residues long. V lost 0 bases, J lost 4 bases, and 13 bases lay in between. Germline CDR1 and CDR2: LGHDT and YNNKEL (reference sequence). CDR3 nucleotides: TGTGCCAGCAGCCAAGAGCCGGGGTCCACGTACGAGCAGTACTTC. Translated: CASSQEPGSTYEQYF.

This clonotype appeared a few times. This chain uses TRBV4-1 with TRBJ1-6, with a tentative D call TRBD1 (5 bases). The CDR3 contains 17 residues. Germline V gives CDR1 MGHRA, CDR2 YSYEKL. Trimming took off 1 base at V and 7 bases at J, with 17 bases between the two ends. The CDR3 DNA follows: TGCGCCAGCAGCCAAGTTTTGGGAGGGACGGGGAATTCACCCCTCCACTTT. Its protein is CASSQVLGGTGNSPLHF.

A few counts support this clonotype. The chain is built from TRBV24-1 and TRBJ1-2, with 10 bases matching TRBD1. CDR3 size: 16 residues. In germline, CDR1 is KGHDR, CDR2 SFDVKD. With 3 bases clipped from V and 4 bases from J, the junction kept 7 bases outside the gene matches. The CDR3 reads CATSDRGQGLSYGYTF. CDR3 DNA: TGTGCCACCAGTGATAGGGGACAGGGGCTTTCCTATGGCTACACCTTC.

The gene calls are TRBV16 and TRBJ1-1; no firm D call. In germline, CDR1 is KGHSY, CDR2 FQNENV. V dropped 1 base and J dropped 7 bases, with 10 bases sitting between them. The CDR3 length is 13 residues. CDR3 DNA sequence: TGTGCCAGCAGCCAATTGAGAGGGCTTGAAGCTTTCTTT. Translation: CASSQLRGLEAFF.

This clonotype was counted only a few times. This sequence joins TRBV24-1 and TRBJ2-5; D is perhaps TRBD1 (6 bases). Germline-derived CDR1 and CDR2 are KGHDR and SFDVKD. The CDR3 spans 16 residues. Trimming took off 0 bases at V and 3 bases at J, with 13 bases between the two ends. Written as DNA, the CDR3 is TGTGCCACCAGTGATTTGGGTACAGGGTTGAAAGAGACCCAGTACTTC. Encoded protein: CATSDLGTGLKETQYF.

This clonotype was found a few times. The rearrangement joins TRBV2 to TRBJ2-5, with 10 bases aligning to TRBD1. V trimming: 9 bases; J trimming: 4 bases; junction bases outside the gene matches: 2. The CDR3 totals 12 residues. CDR1 SNHLY and CDR2 FYNNEI come from the germline V gene. The CDR3, as DNA: TGTGCCAGTGGGACAGGGGCAGAGACCCAGTACTTC. This sequence encodes CASGTGAETQYF.

The table lists this clonotype with a few counts. The chain recombines TRBV19 with TRBJ2-1; D perhaps matches TRBD2 (6 bases). CDR1 is LNHDA, CDR2 SQIVND, per germline (reference sequence). V lost 5 bases, J lost 2 bases, and 22 bases lay in between. The CDR3 totals 18 residues. The CDR3 DNA reads as TGTGCCAGTAGTCCGGGGTCTTCCTCAGCGGGCCCCTACAATGAGCAGTTCTTC. It specifies CASSPGSSSAGPYNEQFF.

This clonotype has just a few counts. The chain is built from TRBV19 and TRBJ1-1, with no clear D. This CDR3 is built from 13 residues. Trimming removed 3 bases at V and 3 bases at J, with 8 bases between. Germline CDR1 reads LNHDA; CDR2 reads SQIVND (reference sequence). CDR3: CASSIGSYTEAFF. For the CDR3, the DNA is TGTGCCAGTAGTATCGGGAGCTACACTGAAGCTTTCTTT.

This clonotype occurred a few times. The chain recombines TRBV12-3 or TRBV12-4 with TRBJ2-7, with D hard to call. Trimming pared 4 bases from V and 7 bases from J, leaving 14 bases between. This CDR3 is 13 amino acids long. CDR3 sequence: CASSYSLRREQYF. The CDR3 DNA is TGTGCCAGCAGTTATTCTCTCCGTAGGGAGCAGTACTTC.

The chain recombines TRBV4-3 with TRBJ2-7, with TRBD2 as a possible D gene (6 bases). The CDR3 sequence is 15 residues long. V lost 0 bases to trimming and J lost 5 bases, with 14 bases between them. The V gene's germline CDR1 is LGHNA and CDR2 YSLEER. Here the CDR3 DNA reads TGCGCCAGCAGCCAAGATACTAGCCCTCTGGACGAGCAGTACTTC. Its translation is CASSQDTSPLDEQYF.

This clonotype was found many times. The rearrangement joins TRBV11-2 to TRBJ1-2; D unclear. This CDR3 comprises 11 residues. Germline assignment: CDR1 SGHAT and CDR2 FQNNGV. V dropped 1 base and J dropped 6 bases, with 3 bases sitting between them. The CDR3 nucleotides read TGTGCCAGCAGCTTAGGAGATGGCTACACCTTC. Encoded protein: CASSLGDGYTF.

The CDR3: CSARAPGQGEKLFF. The CDR3 DNA reads TGCAGTGCTAGGGCCCCGGGACAGGGTGAAAAACTGTTTTTT. The rearrangement joins TRBV20-1 to TRBJ1-4; 9 bases line up with TRBD1. CDR3 length equals 14 residues. The germline V gene has CDR1 DFQATT and CDR2 SNEGSKA (reference sequence). Trimming at V came to 3 bases and at J to 7 bases, leaving 6 bases not matched to a gene.

This clonotype was recorded at least ten times. The rearrangement uses TRBV18 and TRBJ2-7; D unclear. Germline V CDR1 and CDR2: KGHSH, LQKENI. V lost 3 bases and J lost 9, with 12 bases in between. This CDR3 spans 12 amino acids. For the CDR3, the DNA is TGTGCCAGCTCACCGGTCGGAGTCGGGCAGTACTTC. Protein sequence: CASSPVGVGQYF.

This clonotype was observed at least ten times. The CDR3 DNA reads as TGCGCCAGCAGCTTGAGCGGGAGCGGGGTCACCGGGGAGCTGTTTTTT. Encoded protein: CASSLSGSGVTGELFF. V is TRBV5-1 and J is TRBJ2-2, with TRBD2 matching over 8 bases. The CDR3 totals 16 residues. Germline CDR1 and CDR2: SGHRS and YFSETQ. Germline trimming cut 1 base from V and 4 bases from J; bases unmatched to any gene: 6.